This T cell receptor beta chain stems from a study of blood T cell repertoires in COVID-19 (TCRdb year 2020). For the study in its entirety: Collaborator samples came from the United States, Italy and Spain and covered acute and convalescent phases of COVID-19. Samples came from the ongoing ImmuneRACE study (first 160 participants) plus 1,254 subjects from 6 global collaborators. The material from the prospective study consisted of cDNA or gDNA derived from T cells, B-cell-depleted T cells, or PBMCs. Subjects who had been exposed to COVID-19, were actively infected with it, or had recovered from it provided the deeply sampled blood TCRbeta repertoires that made up the dataset. The repertoires were released in a freely available public database intended as a resource for research on the immune response to SARS-CoV-2. HLA class I and class II types, where available, came from metadata supplied by the sample provider rather than from assay-based typing. Sample metadata almost always included a de-identified subject ID, COVID-19 status, age in years and sex.

The study at large found these results: The quantity of clinical and demographic metadata differed by source and by participant and was supplied without curation.

The immunoSEQ Assay, a bias-controlled multiplex PCR, was used to amplify TCRbeta CDR3 regions from genomic DNA. The authors' pipeline ran thus. Nucleated cell counts per sample were estimated from amplification of reference gene primers within the assay. To quantify the absolute abundance of each unique TCRbeta CDR3 rearrangement, sequence reads were collapsed and filtered. For each sample, productive Simpson clonality was calculated as the square root of Simpson's diversity index across productive rearrangements. TCRdb provides this immuneACCESS table in a form limited to in-frame rearrangements. Some clones are lacking; in checked studies, under half of them reflect an unresolved V gene, and why the rest are absent is not known. V and J calls and clone size are those listed in that table; D and trimming were worked out from the DNA. The sample data list around 140,000 clones, and approximately 87% of these were observed just once. The ten largest clonotypes hold 8.6% of the sample.

At the junction V is shortened by 4 bases and J by 3 bases; bases outside the gene matches: 4. The germline V gene supplies CDR1 MDHEN and CDR2 SYDVKM. Taken from cysteine to phenylalanine, the CDR3 has 14 residues. The entry retains the CDR3 DNA only, 42 bases that are in frame from base 1. Whole blood was collected in K2EDTA tubes by collaborating institutions according to the institutions' own protocols. For TCRbeta analysis, collaborators shipped samples in one of three forms: frozen whole blood, isolated PBMCs, or DNA extracted from either of those sample types. Concerning this clone: The clone's antigen remains unknown. No per-base quality is available; no much larger clone lies one base away.

Recombination connected TRBV28 to TRBJ1-1, with 8 junctional bases fitting TRBD1. The sequenced sample was peripheral blood. The sequence came from a woman between 50 and 59 years old with active or convalescent COVID-19. The sequence in DNA is TGTGCCAGCAGTTACCTGGACAGGGACACTGAAGCTTTCTTT. Translated, this gives CASSYLDRDTEAFF.